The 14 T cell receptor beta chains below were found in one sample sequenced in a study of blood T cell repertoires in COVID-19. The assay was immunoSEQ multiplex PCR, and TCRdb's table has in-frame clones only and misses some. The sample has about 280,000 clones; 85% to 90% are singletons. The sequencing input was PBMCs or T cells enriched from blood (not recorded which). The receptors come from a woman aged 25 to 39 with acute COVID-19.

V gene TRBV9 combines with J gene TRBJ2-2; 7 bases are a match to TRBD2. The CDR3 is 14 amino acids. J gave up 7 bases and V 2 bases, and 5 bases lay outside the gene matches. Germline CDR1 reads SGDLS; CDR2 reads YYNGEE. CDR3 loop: CASSVGREGGELFF. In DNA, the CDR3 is TGTGCCAGCAGCGTCGGAAGGGAGGGCGGGGAGCTGTTTTTT.

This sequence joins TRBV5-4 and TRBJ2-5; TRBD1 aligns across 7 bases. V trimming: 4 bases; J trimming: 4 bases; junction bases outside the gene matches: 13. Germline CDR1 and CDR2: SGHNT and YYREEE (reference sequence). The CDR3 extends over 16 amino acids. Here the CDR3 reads CASSLGIGQAGETQYF. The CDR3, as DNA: TGTGCCAGCAGCCTTGGCATAGGACAGGCAGGAGAGACCCAGTACTTC.

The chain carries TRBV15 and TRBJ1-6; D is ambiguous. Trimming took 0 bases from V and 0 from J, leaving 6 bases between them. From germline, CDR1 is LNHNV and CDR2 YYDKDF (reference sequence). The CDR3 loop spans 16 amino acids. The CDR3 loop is CATSRERASYNSPLHF. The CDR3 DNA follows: TGTGCCACCAGCAGAGAGAGGGCCTCCTATAATTCACCCCTCCACTTT.

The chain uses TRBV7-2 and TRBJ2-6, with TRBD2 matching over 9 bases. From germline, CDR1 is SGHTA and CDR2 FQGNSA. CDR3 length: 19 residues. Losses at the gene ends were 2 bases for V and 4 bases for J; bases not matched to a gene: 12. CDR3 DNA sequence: TGTGCCAGCAGCTTACCCGGACTAGCGAGTTTGTCCGGGGCCAACGTCCTGACTTTC. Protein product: CASSLPGLASLSGANVLTF.

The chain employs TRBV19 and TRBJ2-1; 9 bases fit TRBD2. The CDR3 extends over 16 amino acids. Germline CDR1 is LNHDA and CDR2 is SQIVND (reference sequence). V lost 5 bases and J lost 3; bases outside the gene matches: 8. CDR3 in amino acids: CASSPQISGGYNEQFF. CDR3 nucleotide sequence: TGTGCCAGTAGTCCCCAGATTAGCGGGGGCTACAATGAGCAGTTCTTC.

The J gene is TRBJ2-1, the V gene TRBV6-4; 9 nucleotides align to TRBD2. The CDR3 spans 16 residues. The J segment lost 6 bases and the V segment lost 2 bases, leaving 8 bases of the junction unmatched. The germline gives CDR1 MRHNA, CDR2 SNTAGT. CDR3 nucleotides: TGTGCCAGCAGTGACGAGCCGGGACTAGCAATCAATGAGCAGTTCTTC. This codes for CASSDEPGLAINEQFF.

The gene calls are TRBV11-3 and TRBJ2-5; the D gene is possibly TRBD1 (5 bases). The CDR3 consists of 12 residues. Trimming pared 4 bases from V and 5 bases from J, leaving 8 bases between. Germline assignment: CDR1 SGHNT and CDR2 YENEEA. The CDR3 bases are TGTGCCAGCAGCTCAGGGTATGAGACCCAGTACTTC. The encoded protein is CASSSGYETQYF. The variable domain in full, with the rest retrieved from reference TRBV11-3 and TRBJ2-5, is EAGVVQSPRYKIIEKKQPVAFWCNPISGHNTLYWYLQNLGQGPELLIRYENEEAVDDSQLPKDRFSAERLKGVDSTLKIQPAELGDSAVYLCASSSGYETQYFGPGTRLLVL.

The CDR3 DNA sequence: TGTGCCAGTAGTTTCTGGACTAGCGGCTACAATGAGCAGTTCTTC. Its protein product is CASSFWTSGYNEQFF. The rearrangement uses TRBV19 and TRBJ2-1; TRBD2 aligns across 10 bases. The germline CDR1 and CDR2 sequences are LNHDA and SQIVND (reference sequence). Losses at the gene ends were 5 bases for V and 3 bases for J; bases not matched to a gene: 4. The CDR3 has 15 residues.

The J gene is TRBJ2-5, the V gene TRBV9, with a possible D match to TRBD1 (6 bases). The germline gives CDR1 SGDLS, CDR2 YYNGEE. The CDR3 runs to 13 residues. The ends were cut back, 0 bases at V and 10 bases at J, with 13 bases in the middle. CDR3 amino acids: CASSVDRESVQYF. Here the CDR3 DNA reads TGTGCCAGCAGCGTAGACAGGGAGTCTGTCCAGTACTTC. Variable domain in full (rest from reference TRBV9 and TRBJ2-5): DSGVTQTPKHLITATGQRVTLRCSPRSGDLSVYWYQQSLDQGLQFLIQYYNGEERAKGNILERFSAQQFPDLHSELNLSSLELGDSALYFCASSVDRESVQYFGPGTRLLVL.

In DNA form, the CDR3 reads TGTGCCAGCAGCACCTTCGGACTAGCGGGAGTGGGGGAGCAGTTCTTC. Its protein product is CASSTFGLAGVGEQFF. This sequence joins TRBV9 and TRBJ2-1, with TRBD2 matching over 13 bases. The CDR3 runs 16 residues. Germline CDR1 SGDLS, CDR2 YYNGEE. Trimming took 4 bases from V and 10 from J; bases not matched to a gene: 11.

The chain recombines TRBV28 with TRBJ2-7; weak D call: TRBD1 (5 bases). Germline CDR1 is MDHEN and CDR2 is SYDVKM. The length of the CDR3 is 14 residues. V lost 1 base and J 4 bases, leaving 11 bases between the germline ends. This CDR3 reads CASSLLTDLYEQYF. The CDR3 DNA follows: TGTGCCAGCAGTTTATTGACAGACTTGTACGAGCAGTACTTC.

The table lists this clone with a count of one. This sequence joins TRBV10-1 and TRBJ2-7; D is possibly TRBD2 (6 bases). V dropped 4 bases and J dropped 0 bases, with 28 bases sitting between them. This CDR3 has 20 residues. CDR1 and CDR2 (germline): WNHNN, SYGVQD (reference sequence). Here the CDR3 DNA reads TGCGCCAGCAGTGGGACATGGCCGGGGGAAAAGGGGACCTACTCCTACGAGCAGTACTTC. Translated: CASSGTWPGEKGTYSYEQYF.

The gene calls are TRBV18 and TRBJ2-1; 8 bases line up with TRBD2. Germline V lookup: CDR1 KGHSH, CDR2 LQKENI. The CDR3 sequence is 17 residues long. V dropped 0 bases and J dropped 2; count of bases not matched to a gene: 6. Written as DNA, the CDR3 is TGTGCCAGCTCACCACCGTTTTCGGGAGGGCCCTACAATGAGCAGTTCTTC. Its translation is CASSPPFSGGPYNEQFF.

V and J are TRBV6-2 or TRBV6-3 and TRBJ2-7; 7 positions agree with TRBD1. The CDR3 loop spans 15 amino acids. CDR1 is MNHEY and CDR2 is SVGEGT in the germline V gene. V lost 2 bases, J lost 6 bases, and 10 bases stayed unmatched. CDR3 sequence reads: CASSYEAGGSGEQYF. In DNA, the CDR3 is TGTGCCAGCAGTTACGAGGCAGGGGGATCTGGCGAGCAGTACTTC.